This T cell receptor beta chain was captured by sequencing in a study of shared clonotypes between healthy human individuals. A remark on this clone: The antigen remains undetermined.

Clones were sequenced by immunoSEQ multiplex PCR, and TCRdb holds only the in-frame ones, with some missing. Of about 2.3 million clones listed, over 85% are singletons. Study conclusions and caveats: Represented genetic and exposure-history diversity was restricted by having few donors.

This CDR3 contains 14 residues. Germline V gene data show CDR1 as MDHEN and CDR2 as SYDVKM. V lost 4 bases, J lost 7 bases, and 14 bases lay in between. Sequencing used naive CD4+ T cells from PBMCs. The subset denotes: CD45RA+ positively selected. The clonotype comes from a man between 18 and 29 years old in good health. Some clones in this sample may be carry-over from other donors' samples. The chain links TRBV28 to TRBJ2-1, with D perhaps TRBD1 (5 bases). The CDR3, as DNA: TGTGCCAGCAGTTCCCCAGGGTCGTTGAATGAGCAGTTCTTC. Translated: CASSSPGSLNEQFF.